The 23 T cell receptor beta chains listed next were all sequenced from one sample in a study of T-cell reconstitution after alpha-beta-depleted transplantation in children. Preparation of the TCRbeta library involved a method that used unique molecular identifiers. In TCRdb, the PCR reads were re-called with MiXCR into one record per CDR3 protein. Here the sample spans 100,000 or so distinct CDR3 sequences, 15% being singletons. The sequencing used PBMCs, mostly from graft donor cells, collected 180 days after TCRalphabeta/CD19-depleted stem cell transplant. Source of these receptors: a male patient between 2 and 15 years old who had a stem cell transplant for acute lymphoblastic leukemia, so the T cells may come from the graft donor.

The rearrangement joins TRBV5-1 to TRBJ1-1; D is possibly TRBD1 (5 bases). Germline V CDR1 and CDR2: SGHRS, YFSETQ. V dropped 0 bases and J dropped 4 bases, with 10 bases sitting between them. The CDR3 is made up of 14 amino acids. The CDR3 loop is CASSLGQGRTEAFF. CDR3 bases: TGCGCCAGCAGCTTGGGTCAGGGTCGCACTGAAGCTTTCTTT.

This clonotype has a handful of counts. The CDR3 is CASSLDIVALGETQYF. The CDR3 DNA reads TGCGCCAGCAGCTTGGACATTGTGGCCTTGGGAGAGACCCAGTACTTC. V usage is TRBV5-1 and J usage is TRBJ2-5; D uncertain. The CDR3 sequence is 16 residues long. Trimming left V 0 bases short and J 4 bases short, with 16 bases between. CDR1 is SGHRS and CDR2 is YFSETQ in the germline V gene.

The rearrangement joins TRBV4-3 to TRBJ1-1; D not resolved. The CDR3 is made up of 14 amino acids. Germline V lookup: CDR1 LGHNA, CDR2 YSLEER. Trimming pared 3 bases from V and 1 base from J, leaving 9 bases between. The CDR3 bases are TGCGCCAGCAGCCACCTAGGCCCGAACACTGAAGCTTTCTTT. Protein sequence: CASSHLGPNTEAFF.

The CDR3 coding sequence is TGTGCCATCAGTGAGGGGACGGCAGCCTGGACGCAGTATTTT. Its protein is CAISEGTAAWTQYF. The chain combines TRBV10-3 with TRBJ2-3; the D gene could be TRBD1 or TRBD2 (5 bases each). The CDR3 runs 14 residues. The V and J ends lost 2 bases and 9 bases respectively, with 15 bases between them. Germline V lookup: CDR1 ENHRY, CDR2 SYGVKD.

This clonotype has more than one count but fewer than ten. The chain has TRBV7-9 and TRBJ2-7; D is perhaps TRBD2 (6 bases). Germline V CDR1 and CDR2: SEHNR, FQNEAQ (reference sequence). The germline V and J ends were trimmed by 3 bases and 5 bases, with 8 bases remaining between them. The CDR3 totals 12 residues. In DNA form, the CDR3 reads TGTGCCAGCAGCTTCTCTAGCGACGAGCAGTACTTC. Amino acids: CASSFSSDEQYF.

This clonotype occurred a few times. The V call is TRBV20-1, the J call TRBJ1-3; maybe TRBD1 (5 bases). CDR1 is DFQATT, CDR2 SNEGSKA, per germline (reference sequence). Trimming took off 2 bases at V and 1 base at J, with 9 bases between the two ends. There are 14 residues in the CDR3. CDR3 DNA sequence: TGCAGTGCTAGATTAGGGGATTCTGGAAACACCATATATTTT. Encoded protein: CSARLGDSGNTIYF.

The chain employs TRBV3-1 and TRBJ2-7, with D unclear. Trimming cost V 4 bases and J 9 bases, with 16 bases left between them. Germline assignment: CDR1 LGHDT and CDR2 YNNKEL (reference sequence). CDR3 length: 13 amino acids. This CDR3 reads CASSRDGLTGQYF. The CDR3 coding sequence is TGTGCCAGCAGCCGAGACGGGCTAACGGGGCAGTACTTC.

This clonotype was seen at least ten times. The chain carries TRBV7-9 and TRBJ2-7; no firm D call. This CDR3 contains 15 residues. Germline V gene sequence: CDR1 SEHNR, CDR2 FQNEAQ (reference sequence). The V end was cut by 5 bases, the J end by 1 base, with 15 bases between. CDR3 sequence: CASSPSVPQSYEQYF. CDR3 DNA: TGTGCCAGCAGCCCGAGTGTACCGCAATCCTACGAGCAGTACTTC.

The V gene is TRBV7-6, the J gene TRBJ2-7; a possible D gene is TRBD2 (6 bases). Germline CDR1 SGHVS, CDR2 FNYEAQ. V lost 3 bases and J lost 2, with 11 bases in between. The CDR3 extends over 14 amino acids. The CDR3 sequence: CASSFIAEAYEQYF. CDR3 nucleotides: TGTGCCAGCAGCTTCATAGCGGAAGCCTACGAGCAGTACTTC.

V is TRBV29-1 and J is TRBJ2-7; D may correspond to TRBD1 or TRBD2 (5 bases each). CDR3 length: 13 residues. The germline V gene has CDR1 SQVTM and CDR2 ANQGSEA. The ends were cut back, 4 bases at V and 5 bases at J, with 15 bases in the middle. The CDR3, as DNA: TGCAGCGTTGTTCGGGGCTCTAAGGACGAGCAGTACTTC. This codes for CSVVRGSKDEQYF.

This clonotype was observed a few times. In DNA, the CDR3 is TGTGCCAGCAGCTTAGTCCAGGCGCCCGGCGTCGAGCAGTACTTC. This gives the protein CASSLVQAPGVEQYF. V is TRBV7-8 and J is TRBJ2-7; D remains ambiguous. Trimming removed 1 base at V and 6 bases at J, with 16 bases between. Per germline, CDR1 SGHVS and CDR2 FQNEAQ. This CDR3 spans 15 amino acids. Drawing the rest from reference TRBV7-8 and TRBJ2-7, the complete variable domain is GAGVSQSPRYKVAKRGQDVALRCDPISGHVSLFWYQQALGQGPEFLTYFQNEAQLDKSGLPSDRFFAERPEGSVSTLKIQRTQQEDSAVYLCASSLVQAPGVEQYFGPGTRLTVT.

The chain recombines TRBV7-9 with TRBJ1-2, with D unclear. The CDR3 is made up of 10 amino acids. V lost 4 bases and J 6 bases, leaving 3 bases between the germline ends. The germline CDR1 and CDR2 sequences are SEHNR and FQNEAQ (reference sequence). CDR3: CASSSDGYTF. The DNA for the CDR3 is TGTGCCAGCAGCTCGGATGGCTACACCTTC.

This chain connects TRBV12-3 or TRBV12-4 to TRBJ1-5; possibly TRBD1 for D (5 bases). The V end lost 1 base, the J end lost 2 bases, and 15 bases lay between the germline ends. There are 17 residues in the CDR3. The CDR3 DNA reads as TGTGCCAGCAGTTTAGTTACAGGATCGGAGCGCAATCAGCCCCAGCATTTT. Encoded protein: CASSLVTGSERNQPQHF.

CDR3 coding DNA: TGTGCCAGCAGCCCTGCCCTCGGGACACTGGGCTCTGGGGCCAACGTCCTGACTTTC. This codes for CASSPALGTLGSGANVLTF. The chain recombines TRBV4-2 with TRBJ2-6, with D possibly matching TRBD1 (6 bases). Germline V gene data show CDR1 as LGHNA and CDR2 as YNFKEQ. There are 19 residues in the CDR3. V lost 4 bases and J lost 0, with 19 bases in between.

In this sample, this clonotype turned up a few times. CDR3 region: CSAFPTGTGSYEQYF. In DNA, the CDR3 is TGCAGTGCTTTTCCGACCGGGACAGGTTCCTACGAGCAGTACTTC. J is TRBJ2-7 and V is TRBV20-1; 8 bases are shared with TRBD1. There are 15 residues in the CDR3. Germline CDR1 reads DFQATT; CDR2 reads SNEGSKA (reference sequence). The junction had 10 bases not matched to a gene; V was cut back by 5 bases and J by 1 base.

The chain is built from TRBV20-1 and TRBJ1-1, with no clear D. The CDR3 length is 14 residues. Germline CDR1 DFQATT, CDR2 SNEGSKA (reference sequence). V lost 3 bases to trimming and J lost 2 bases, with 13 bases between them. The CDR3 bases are TGCAGTGCTAGTCCCTCGGGCCCCAACACTGAAGCTTTCTTT. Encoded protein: CSASPSGPNTEAFF.

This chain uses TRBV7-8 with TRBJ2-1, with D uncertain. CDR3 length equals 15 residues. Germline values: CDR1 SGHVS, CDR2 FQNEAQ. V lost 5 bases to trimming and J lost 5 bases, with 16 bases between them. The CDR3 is CASSHLYPRNNEQFF. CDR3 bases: TGTGCCAGCAGCCACCTATATCCTAGAAACAATGAGCAGTTCTTC.

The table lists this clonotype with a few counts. The CDR3 region has the DNA TGTGCCAGCAGCTTCCGGGACTCTTTTGTTGAGACCCAGTACTTC. Amino acids: CASSFRDSFVETQYF. The rearrangement links TRBV5-6 to TRBJ2-5; D possibly corresponds to TRBD2 (6 bases). Germline CDR1 reads SGHDT; CDR2 reads YYEEEE. The CDR3 totals 15 residues. Trimming shortened V by 2 bases and J by 5 bases, and 16 bases separated the two germline ends.

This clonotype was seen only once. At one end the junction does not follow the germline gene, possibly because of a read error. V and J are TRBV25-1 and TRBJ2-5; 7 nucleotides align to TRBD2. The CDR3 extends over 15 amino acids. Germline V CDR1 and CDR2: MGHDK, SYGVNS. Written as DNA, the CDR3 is TGTGCCAGCGGTGAATTGGGAGGGGCCCCAGAGACCCAGTACTTC. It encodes CASGELGGAPETQYF.

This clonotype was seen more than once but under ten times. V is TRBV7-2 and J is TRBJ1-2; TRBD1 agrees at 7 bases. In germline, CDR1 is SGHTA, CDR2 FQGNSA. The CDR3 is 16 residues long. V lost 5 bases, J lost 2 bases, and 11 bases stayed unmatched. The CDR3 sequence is CASSRRTGGGNYGYTF. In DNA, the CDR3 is TGTGCCAGCAGCCGAAGGACAGGCGGAGGCAACTATGGCTACACCTTC.

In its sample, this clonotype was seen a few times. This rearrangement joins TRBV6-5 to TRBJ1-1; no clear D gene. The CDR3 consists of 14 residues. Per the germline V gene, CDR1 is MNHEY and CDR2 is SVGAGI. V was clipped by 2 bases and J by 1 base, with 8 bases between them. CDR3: CASSYLGGNTEAFF. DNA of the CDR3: TGTGCCAGCAGTTACCTGGGAGGGAACACTGAAGCTTTCTTT.

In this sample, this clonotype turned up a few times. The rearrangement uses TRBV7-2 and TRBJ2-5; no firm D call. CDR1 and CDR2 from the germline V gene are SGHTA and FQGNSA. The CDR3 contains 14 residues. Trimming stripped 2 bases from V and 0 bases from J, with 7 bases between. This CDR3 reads CASSLFAYQETQYF. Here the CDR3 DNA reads TGTGCCAGCAGCTTATTCGCTTACCAAGAGACCCAGTACTTC.

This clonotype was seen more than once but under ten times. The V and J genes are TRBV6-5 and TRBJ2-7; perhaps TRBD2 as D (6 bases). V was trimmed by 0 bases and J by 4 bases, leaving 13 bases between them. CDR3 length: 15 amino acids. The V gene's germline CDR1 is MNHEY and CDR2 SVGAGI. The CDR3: CASSYSLDYSYEQYF. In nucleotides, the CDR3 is TGTGCCAGCAGTTACTCATTGGACTACTCGTACGAGCAGTACTTC.